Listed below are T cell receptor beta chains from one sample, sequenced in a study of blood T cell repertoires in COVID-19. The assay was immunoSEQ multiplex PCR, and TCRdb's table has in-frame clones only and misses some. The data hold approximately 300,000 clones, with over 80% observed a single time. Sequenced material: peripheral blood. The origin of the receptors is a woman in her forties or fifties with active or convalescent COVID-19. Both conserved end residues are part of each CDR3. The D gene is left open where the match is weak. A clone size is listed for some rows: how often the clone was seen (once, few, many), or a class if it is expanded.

cdr3_nt: TGTGCCAGCACCCGACAGGGTCTACCTCACTATGGCTACACCTTC
cdr3_aa: CASTRQGLPHYGYTF
cdr3_length: 15
clone_size: .
j_call: TRBJ1-2
v_call: TRBV11-2
d_call: TRBD1

cdr3_nt: TGTGCCAGCAGCTACAGGGAAACCACCGGGGAGCTGTTTTTT
cdr3_aa: CASSYRETTGELFF
cdr3_length: 14
clone_size: .
j_call: TRBJ2-2
v_call: TRBV11-3
d_call: .

cdr3_nt: TGTGCCAGCAGTAACCTACCTCCTAGAAACAATGAGCAGTTCTTC
cdr3_aa: CASSNLPPRNNEQFF
cdr3_length: 15
clone_size: .
j_call: TRBJ2-1
v_call: TRBV27
d_call: .

cdr3_nt: TGTGCCAGCAGCGACGGGGGAACTGAAGCTTTCTTT
cdr3_aa: CASSDGGTEAFF
cdr3_length: 12
clone_size: .
j_call: TRBJ1-1
v_call: TRBV9
d_call: .

cdr3_nt: TGTGCCAGCGCTGAAGGGGGCGAGCAGTACTTC
cdr3_aa: CASAEGGEQYF
cdr3_length: 11
clone_size: .
j_call: TRBJ2-7
v_call: TRBV3-1/TRBV3-2
d_call: .

cdr3_nt: TGTGCCAGCCGCGCGACAGGAGCCCTTGGCTATGGCTACACCTTC
cdr3_aa: CASRATGALGYGYTF
cdr3_length: 15
clone_size: .
j_call: TRBJ1-2
v_call: TRBV28
d_call: .

cdr3_nt: TGTGCCAGCAGCTTACAGGGGGCGGTTTCACCCCTCCACTTT
cdr3_aa: CASSLQGAVSPLHF
cdr3_length: 14
clone_size: few
j_call: TRBJ1-6
v_call: TRBV7-2
d_call: TRBD1

cdr3_nt: TGTGCCAGTAGTCCTTTCAGCTCCTACAATGAGCAGTTCTTC
cdr3_aa: CASSPFSSYNEQFF
cdr3_length: 14
clone_size: .
j_call: TRBJ2-1
v_call: TRBV19
d_call: .

cdr3_nt: TGTGCCAGCAGCTTGGCCCCTAGCGGGCCTAAAAACATTCAGTACTTC
cdr3_aa: CASSLAPSGPKNIQYF
cdr3_length: 16
clone_size: .
j_call: TRBJ2-4
v_call: TRBV5-4
d_call: TRBD2

cdr3_nt: TGCGCCAGCAGCTATTTGGGGGGTAGCTCCTACAATGAGCAGTTCTTC
cdr3_aa: CASSYLGGSSYNEQFF
cdr3_length: 16
clone_size: .
j_call: TRBJ2-1
v_call: TRBV5-1
d_call: .

cdr3_nt: TGCGCCAGCAGCCCATCGACTAGCATGAACACCGGGGAGCTGTTTTTT
cdr3_aa: CASSPSTSMNTGELFF
cdr3_length: 16
clone_size: .
j_call: TRBJ2-2
v_call: TRBV4-1
d_call: TRBD2

cdr3_nt: TGCGCCAGCAGCCGAGGACCCACAGGGTCTGGGGCCAACGTCCTGACTTTC
cdr3_aa: CASSRGPTGSGANVLTF
cdr3_length: 17
clone_size: .
j_call: TRBJ2-6
v_call: TRBV5-1
d_call: .

cdr3_nt: TGTGCCAGCGGGGGGGACAGGGGCCTCTCTGGGGCCAACGTCCTGACTTTC
cdr3_aa: CASGGDRGLSGANVLTF
cdr3_length: 17
clone_size: .
j_call: TRBJ2-6
v_call: TRBV2
d_call: TRBD1

cdr3_nt: TGTGCCAGCAGCTTAGTACTAGCGGGGGCCACCGGGGAGCTGTTTTTT
cdr3_aa: CASSLVLAGATGELFF
cdr3_length: 16
clone_size: .
j_call: TRBJ2-2
v_call: TRBV11-3
d_call: TRBD2

cdr3_nt: TGTGCCAGCAGTTCAGGGTTCGGCTACACCTTC
cdr3_aa: CASSSGFGYTF
cdr3_length: 11
clone_size: .
j_call: TRBJ1-2
v_call: TRBV12-3/TRBV12-4
d_call: .

cdr3_nt: TGTGCCACCAGCAGGATTGGGGCAGGGGAGTTGGCCAACGTCCTGACTTTC
cdr3_aa: CATSRIGAGELANVLTF
cdr3_length: 17
clone_size: .
j_call: TRBJ2-6
v_call: TRBV15
d_call: .

cdr3_nt: TGTGCCAGCAGCTTAGACAGGGGGCTAGGCGAAAAACTGTTTTTT
cdr3_aa: CASSLDRGLGEKLFF
cdr3_length: 15
clone_size: .
j_call: TRBJ1-4
v_call: TRBV7-2
d_call: TRBD1

cdr3_nt: TGTGCCAGCAGCCCCCAGGGGGGACGTGGAAACACCATATATTTT
cdr3_aa: CASSPQGGRGNTIYF
cdr3_length: 15
clone_size: .
j_call: TRBJ1-3
v_call: TRBV7-8
d_call: TRBD1

cdr3_nt: TGTGCCAGCAGTCCAGGGACAGGGGGAAGGAGGGACTATGGCTACACCTTC
cdr3_aa: CASSPGTGGRRDYGYTF
cdr3_length: 17
clone_size: .
j_call: TRBJ1-2
v_call: TRBV6-4
d_call: TRBD1

cdr3_nt: TGTGCCAGCAGCCTAAATCCAGGGACCCAGCATTTT
cdr3_aa: CASSLNPGTQHF
cdr3_length: 12
clone_size: .
j_call: TRBJ1-5
v_call: TRBV28
d_call: .

cdr3_nt: TGTGCCAGCAGTTCGGGACAGGGGACTAGCTATGGCTACACCTTC
cdr3_aa: CASSSGQGTSYGYTF
cdr3_length: 15
clone_size: .
j_call: TRBJ1-2
v_call: TRBV3-1/TRBV3-2
d_call: TRBD1

cdr3_nt: TGCGCCAGCAGCTCGGGACTAGCCGGGGGAGGATTCACTAACACAGATACGCAGTATTTT
cdr3_aa: CASSSGLAGGGFTNTDTQYF
cdr3_length: 20
clone_size: .
j_call: TRBJ2-3
v_call: TRBV5-1
d_call: TRBD2

cdr3_nt: TGCGCCAGCAGCTCTTCCCCCGGGGAGACCCAGTACTTC
cdr3_aa: CASSSSPGETQYF
cdr3_length: 13
clone_size: .
j_call: TRBJ2-5
v_call: TRBV5-1
d_call: .

cdr3_nt: TGCAGTGCTAGTAGGCTCGGGGGAGCCAAAAACATTCAGTACTTC
cdr3_aa: CSASRLGGAKNIQYF
cdr3_length: 15
clone_size: .
j_call: TRBJ2-4
v_call: TRBV20-1
d_call: .

cdr3_nt: TGTGCCAGTAGTCCTCTCGACACCCCGCGCGGAAACACCATATATTTT
cdr3_aa: CASSPLDTPRGNTIYF
cdr3_length: 16
clone_size: .
j_call: TRBJ1-3
v_call: TRBV19
d_call: .

cdr3_nt: TGCGCCAGCAGCTTGGCCGAGCAGGGAGGAGAGACCCAGTACTTC
cdr3_aa: CASSLAEQGGETQYF
cdr3_length: 15
clone_size: .
j_call: TRBJ2-5
v_call: TRBV5-1
d_call: .

cdr3_nt: TGTGCCAGCAGCTTAGTTTCTCGGCGGCGGGATGCCGGGGAGCTGTTTTTT
cdr3_aa: CASSLVSRRRDAGELFF
cdr3_length: 17
clone_size: .
j_call: TRBJ2-2
v_call: TRBV7-2
d_call: .

cdr3_nt: TGTGCCAGTAGTGGCCTTAATGGGCTTAACTATGGCTACACCTTC
cdr3_aa: CASSGLNGLNYGYTF
cdr3_length: 15
clone_size: .
j_call: TRBJ1-2
v_call: TRBV19
d_call: .

cdr3_nt: TGTGCCAGCAGCGTCGGTTTATCCATGAACACTGAAGCTTTCTTT
cdr3_aa: CASSVGLSMNTEAFF
cdr3_length: 15
clone_size: .
j_call: TRBJ1-1
v_call: TRBV9
d_call: .

cdr3_nt: TGTGCCAGCAACGGGACTCCTAACAATGAGCAGTTCTTC
cdr3_aa: CASNGTPNNEQFF
cdr3_length: 13
clone_size: once
j_call: TRBJ2-1
v_call: TRBV6-5
d_call: .

cdr3_nt: TGTGCCAGCTCACCCGTTAGCGGGAGCTACGAGCAGTACTTC
cdr3_aa: CASSPVSGSYEQYF
cdr3_length: 14
clone_size: .
j_call: TRBJ2-7
v_call: TRBV18
d_call: TRBD2

cdr3_nt: TGTGCCAGCAGCTTAGAATGGGGGGACTATGGCTACACCTTC
cdr3_aa: CASSLEWGDYGYTF
cdr3_length: 14
clone_size: .
j_call: TRBJ1-2
v_call: TRBV11-2
d_call: .

cdr3_nt: TGTGCCAGCAGTCCCGGACAGGGAGTCTCACCCCTCCACTTT
cdr3_aa: CASSPGQGVSPLHF
cdr3_length: 14
clone_size: .
j_call: TRBJ1-6
v_call: TRBV27
d_call: TRBD1

cdr3_nt: TGTGCCAGCAGCGGGACTAGCGGGAGCTCCTACAATGAGCAGTTCTTC
cdr3_aa: CASSGTSGSSYNEQFF
cdr3_length: 16
clone_size: .
j_call: TRBJ2-1
v_call: TRBV11-3
d_call: TRBD2

cdr3_nt: TGCGCCAGCAGCAGATACAGGGCCCGAGTGGAGACCCAGTACTTC
cdr3_aa: CASSRYRARVETQYF
cdr3_length: 15
clone_size: .
j_call: TRBJ2-5
v_call: TRBV5-1
d_call: .

cdr3_nt: TGTGCCAGCAGAGGGGGGGCTCGAGGGACCCAGTACTTC
cdr3_aa: CASRGGARGTQYF
cdr3_length: 13
clone_size: .
j_call: TRBJ2-5
v_call: TRBV6-5
d_call: .

cdr3_nt: TGTGCCACAGGACTAGCGGGGAGTGCTAGCACAGATACGCAGTATTTT
cdr3_aa: CATGLAGSASTDTQYF
cdr3_length: 16
clone_size: .
j_call: TRBJ2-3
v_call: TRBV2
d_call: TRBD2

cdr3_nt: TGTGCCACCAGTGACCCTCTAGCGGGAGGGTACAATGAGCAGTTCTTC
cdr3_aa: CATSDPLAGGYNEQFF
cdr3_length: 16
clone_size: .
j_call: TRBJ2-1
v_call: TRBV24-1
d_call: TRBD2

cdr3_nt: TGTGCCATCAGTGAGATAACGGGTGGCACAGATACGCAGTATTTT
cdr3_aa: CAISEITGGTDTQYF
cdr3_length: 15
clone_size: once
j_call: TRBJ2-3
v_call: TRBV10-3
d_call: .

cdr3_nt: TGTGCCAGCACCCAGAACGCTGGGGAGCTGTTTTTT
cdr3_aa: CASTQNAGELFF
cdr3_length: 12
clone_size: .
j_call: TRBJ2-2
v_call: TRBV12-3/TRBV12-4
d_call: .

cdr3_nt: TGTGCCATCAGTGCCCAGCGTGCGCCAGATACGCAGTATTTT
cdr3_aa: CAISAQRAPDTQYF
cdr3_length: 14
clone_size: .
j_call: TRBJ2-3
v_call: TRBV10-3
d_call: .

cdr3_nt: TGTGCCAGCAGTTTATCCAGACAGGGGGCGAACACAGATACGCAGTATTTT
cdr3_aa: CASSLSRQGANTDTQYF
cdr3_length: 17
clone_size: .
j_call: TRBJ2-3
v_call: TRBV27
d_call: TRBD1

cdr3_nt: TGTGCCAGCAGCCGCCTTACTAGCGGCTCCTACAATGAGCAGTTCTTC
cdr3_aa: CASSRLTSGSYNEQFF
cdr3_length: 16
clone_size: .
j_call: TRBJ2-1
v_call: TRBV7-7
d_call: TRBD2

cdr3_nt: TGTGCCACCAGCAGGAGGGGGGGGCCCTCTATGAACACTGAAGCTTTCTTT
cdr3_aa: CATSRRGGPSMNTEAFF
cdr3_length: 17
clone_size: .
j_call: TRBJ1-1
v_call: TRBV15
d_call: .

cdr3_nt: TGTGCCAGCAGTTTATCGACGGGACTCAAGACCCAGTACTTC
cdr3_aa: CASSLSTGLKTQYF
cdr3_length: 14
clone_size: .
j_call: TRBJ2-5
v_call: TRBV27
d_call: .

cdr3_nt: TGTGCCACCTCCAGACAGACCGTGGCCGGGGAGCTGTTTTTT
cdr3_aa: CATSRQTVAGELFF
cdr3_length: 14
clone_size: .
j_call: TRBJ2-2
v_call: TRBV2
d_call: .